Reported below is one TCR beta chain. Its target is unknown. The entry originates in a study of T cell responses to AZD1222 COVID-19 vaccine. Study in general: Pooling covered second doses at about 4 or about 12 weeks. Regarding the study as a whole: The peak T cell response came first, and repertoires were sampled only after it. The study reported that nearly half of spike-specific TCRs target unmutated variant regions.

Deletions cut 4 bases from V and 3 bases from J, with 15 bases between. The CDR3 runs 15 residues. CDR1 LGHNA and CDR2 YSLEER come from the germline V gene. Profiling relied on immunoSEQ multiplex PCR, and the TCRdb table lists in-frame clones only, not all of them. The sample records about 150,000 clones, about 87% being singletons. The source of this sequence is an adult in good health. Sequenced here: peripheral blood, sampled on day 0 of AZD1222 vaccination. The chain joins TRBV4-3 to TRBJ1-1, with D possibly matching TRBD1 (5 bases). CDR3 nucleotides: TGCGCCAGCAGCCCAGAAGCCAGGGATCACACTGAAGCTTTCTTT. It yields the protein CASSPEARDHTEAFF.